This entry features one TCR beta chain sequence. This entry comes from a study of blood T cell repertoires in COVID-19. Study overall: Spain, Italy and the United States supplied samples that represented acute and convalescent COVID-19. In each case, the material was cDNA or gDNA derived from T cells, B-cell-depleted T cells, or PBMCs.

Methods used by the authors: Cell counts per sample came from amplifying reference gene primers. Here immunoSEQ multiplex PCR was the method, and the copy in TCRdb shows in-frame clones only, minus some. V and J calls and clone size are given by that table; D and trimming were obtained from the DNA. The sample records about 160,000 clones, just over 90% being singletons. This CDR3 spans 13 amino acids. V shed 10 bases, J shed 4 bases, and the junction held 9 bases outside the gene matches. The V gene's germline CDR1 is MNHEY and CDR2 SVGAGI. The chain uses TRBV6-5 and TRBJ1-1, with TRBD1 matching over 7 bases. Sequenced material: peripheral blood. The clonotype was recovered from a young man with acute or convalescent COVID-19. The CDR3 sequence: CATIKGASTEAFF. The CDR3 coding sequence is TGTGCCACTATCAAGGGGGCGAGCACTGAAGCTTTCTTT.